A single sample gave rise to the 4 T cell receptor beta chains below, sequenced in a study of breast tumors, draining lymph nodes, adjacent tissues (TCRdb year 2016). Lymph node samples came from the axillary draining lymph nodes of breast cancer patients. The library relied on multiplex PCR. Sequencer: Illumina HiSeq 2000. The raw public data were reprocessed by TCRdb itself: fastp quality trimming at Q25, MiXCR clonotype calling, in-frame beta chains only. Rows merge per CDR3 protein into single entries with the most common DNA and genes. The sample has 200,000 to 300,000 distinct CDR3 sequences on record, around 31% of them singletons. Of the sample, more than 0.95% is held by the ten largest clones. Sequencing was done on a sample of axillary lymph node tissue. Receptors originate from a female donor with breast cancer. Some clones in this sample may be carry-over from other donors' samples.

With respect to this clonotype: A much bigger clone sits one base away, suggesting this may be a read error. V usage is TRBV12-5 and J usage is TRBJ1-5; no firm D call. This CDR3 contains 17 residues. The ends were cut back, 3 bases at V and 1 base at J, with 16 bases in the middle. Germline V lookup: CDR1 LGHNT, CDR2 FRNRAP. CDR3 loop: CASGFALRADSNQPQHF. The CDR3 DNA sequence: TGTGCTAGTGGTTTCGCCTTACGGGCCGACAGCAATCAGCCCCAGCATTTT.

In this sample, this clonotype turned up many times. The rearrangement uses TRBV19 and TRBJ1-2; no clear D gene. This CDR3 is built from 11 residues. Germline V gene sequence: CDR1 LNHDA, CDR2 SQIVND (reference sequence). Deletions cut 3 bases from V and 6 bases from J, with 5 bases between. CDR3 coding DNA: TGTGCCAGTAGTATCTGGGATGGCTACACCTTC. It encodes CASSIWDGYTF. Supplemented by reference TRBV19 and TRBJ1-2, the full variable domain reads DGGITQSPKYLFRKEGQNVTLSCEQNLNHDAMYWYRQDPGQGLRLIYYSQIVNDFQKGDIAEGYSVSREKKESFPLTVTSAQKNPTAFYLCASSIWDGYTFGSGTRLTVV.

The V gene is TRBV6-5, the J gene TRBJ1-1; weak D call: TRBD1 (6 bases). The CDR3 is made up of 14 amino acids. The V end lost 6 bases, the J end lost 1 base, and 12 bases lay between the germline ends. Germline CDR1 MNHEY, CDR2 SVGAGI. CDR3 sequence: CASSHHRANTEAFF. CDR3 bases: TGTGCCAGCAGCCACCACAGGGCGAACACTGAAGCTTTCTTT.

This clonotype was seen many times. CDR3 sequence: CASSLSGNQETQYF. Here the CDR3 DNA reads TGTGCCAGCAGCTTATCGGGGAACCAAGAGACCCAGTACTTC. The V call is TRBV7-2, the J call TRBJ2-5; perhaps TRBD2 as D (5 bases). Germline lookup yields CDR1 SGHTA and CDR2 FQGNSA. V lost 2 bases, J lost 0 bases, and 7 bases lay in between. CDR3 length equals 14 residues.